The next 18 T cell receptor beta chains were all read from a single sample in a study of early T cells in non-severe SARS-CoV-2 infection. One entry per CDR3 protein, called by TCRdb with MiXCR from the 5' RACE reads. The sample contains 50,000 to 65,000 distinct CDR3 sequences, about an eighth of which appear only once. The source material was whole blood. The receptors originated from an adult who was a healthcare worker with PCR-confirmed SARS-CoV-2 infection or an uninfected control (not recorded which).

This clonotype was seen only a few times. This chain uses TRBV20-1 with TRBJ1-5; tentative D call: TRBD1 (6 bases). Germline CDR1 reads DFQATT; CDR2 reads SNEGSKA (reference sequence). The CDR3 is made up of 14 amino acids. V was trimmed by 6 bases and J by 6 bases, leaving 18 bases between them. CDR3: CSARMTGGGQPQHF. The CDR3 DNA sequence: TGCAGTGCCCGGATGACAGGCGGAGGTCAGCCCCAGCATTTT.

This clonotype has a handful of counts. The chain links TRBV15 to TRBJ2-1; the match to TRBD2 covers 8 bases. V was clipped by 0 bases and J by 8 bases; unmatched bases: 9. The CDR3 has 16 residues. Germline V gene sequence: CDR1 LNHNV, CDR2 YYDKDF (reference sequence). The CDR3 sequence is CATSRDKAGGQDEQFF. The CDR3 region has the DNA TGTGCCACCAGCAGAGATAAGGCGGGGGGCCAGGATGAGCAGTTCTTC.

This clonotype was seen repeatedly, ten times or more. This chain uses TRBV5-6 with TRBJ1-2; 9 bases line up with TRBD1. CDR1 and CDR2 (germline): SGHDT, YYEEEE. With 4 bases clipped from V and 2 bases from J, the junction kept 9 bases outside the gene matches. This CDR3 spans 16 amino acids. The CDR3 DNA follows: TGTGCCAGCAGCCCAACCGGGACAGGGACAAACTATGGCTACACCTTC. This translates into CASSPTGTGTNYGYTF.

A word on this clonotype: This may come from a read error, since a much larger clone is one base off. The genes are TRBV2 and TRBJ2-3; D may correspond to TRBD1 or TRBD2 (5 bases each). CDR3 length: 18 residues. The V gene lost 7 bases and the J gene lost 2 bases, with 25 bases spanning the gap. Germline-derived CDR1 and CDR2 are SNHLY and FYNNEI. CDR3 in amino acids: CASNVSVRDARDTDTQYF. CDR3 nucleotides: TGTGCCAGCAATGTGAGTGTACGGGACGCCAGAGACACAGATACGCAGTATTTT. Drawing the rest from reference TRBV2 and TRBJ2-3, the complete variable domain is EPEVTQTPSHQVTQMGQEVILRCVPISNHLYFYWYRQILGQKVEFLVSFYNNEISEKSEIFDDQFSVERPDGSNFTLKIRSTKLEDSAMYFCASNVSVRDARDTDTQYFGPGTRLTVL.

Ten or more counts support this clonotype. The chain carries TRBV11-1 and TRBJ1-1, with D unresolved. CDR3 length equals 14 residues. Germline CDR1 SGHAT, CDR2 FQDESV (reference sequence). With 5 bases removed from V and 0 bases from J, the gap between germline ends came to 10 bases. The CDR3 loop is CASSRGGLNTEAFF. In DNA form, the CDR3 reads TGTGCCAGCAGCCGTGGAGGACTGAACACTGAAGCTTTCTTT. Full variable domain (missing parts from reference TRBV11-1 and TRBJ1-1): EAEVAQSPRYKITEKSQAVAFWCDPISGHATLYWYRQILGQGPELLVQFQDESVVDDSQLPKDRFSAERLKGVDSTLKIQPAELGDSAMYLCASSRGGLNTEAFFGQGTRLTVV.

The V and J genes are TRBV5-1 and TRBJ2-2; the D gene could be TRBD1 or TRBD2 (6 bases each). Germline V CDR1 and CDR2: SGHRS, YFSETQ. The V gene lost 3 bases and the J gene lost 4 bases, with 16 bases spanning the gap. This CDR3 region has 16 residues. The CDR3 DNA follows: TGCGCCAGCAGCTCGAGGGGGACTCGGGGCACCGGGGAGCTGTTTTTT. Amino acids: CASSSRGTRGTGELFF.

This clonotype was picked up a small number of times. The rearrangement joins TRBV7-2 to TRBJ2-1; TRBD2 might be the D (5 bases). The length of the CDR3 is 15 residues. Germline CDR1 and CDR2: SGHTA and FQGNSA. V was shortened by 2 bases and J by 4 bases, with 12 bases between the two germline ends. In DNA, the CDR3 is TGTGCCAGCAGCTTAAGCGGTGGCCCTTACAATGAGCAGTTCTTC. Its protein is CASSLSGGPYNEQFF.

This clonotype was observed a handful of times. The rearrangement joins TRBV19 to TRBJ2-1, with 7 bases aligning to TRBD2. V gave up 4 bases and J gave up 1 base; unmatched junction bases: 1. Looked up from germline, CDR1 is LNHDA and CDR2 is SQIVND (reference sequence). The CDR3 sequence is 14 residues long. CDR3 in DNA: TGTGCCAGTAGTAGGGGGGGATCCTACAATGAGCAGTTCTTC. This translates into CASSRGGSYNEQFF.

This CDR3 reads CASSREGGRGEAFF. In DNA form, the CDR3 reads TGTGCCAGCAGCCGGGAGGGCGGACGGGGAGAAGCTTTCTTT. The V gene is TRBV3-1, the J gene TRBJ1-1; D is uncertain. V lost 4 bases, J lost 8 bases, and 17 bases lay in between. Germline CDR1 LGHDT, CDR2 YNNKEL (reference sequence). This CDR3 has 14 residues.

Worth noting for this clonotype: Just one base apart from a much larger clone, this may be a read error. This chain joins TRBV12-3 or TRBV12-4 and TRBJ2-7; 7 positions agree with TRBD1. J was trimmed by 3 bases and V by 5 bases; bases with no gene match: 7. This CDR3 spans 14 amino acids. CDR3 region: CASSPPGTDYEQYF. In nucleotides, the CDR3 is TGTGCCAGCAGTCCCCCCGGGACAGACTACGAGCAGTACTTC.

A few counts support this clonotype. The J gene is TRBJ2-5, the V gene TRBV4-1, with TRBD2 identical over 10 bases. This CDR3 is built from 16 residues. Germline CDR1 and CDR2: MGHRA and YSYEKL. V shed 4 bases and J 1 base; nucleotides not matched to a gene: 6. CDR3 protein: CASSPNSGGSQETQYF. The CDR3, as DNA: TGCGCCAGCAGCCCAAATAGCGGGGGGAGCCAAGAGACCCAGTACTTC.

The chain joins TRBV12-3 or TRBV12-4 to TRBJ1-3; D not resolved. V was trimmed by 7 bases and J by 0 bases, leaving 16 bases between them. The CDR3 consists of 16 residues. In DNA, the CDR3 is TGTGCCAGCATTTTCACCACCTGGGGCTCTGGAAACACCATATATTTT. It yields the protein CASIFTTWGSGNTIYF.

This rearrangement joins TRBV12-3 or TRBV12-4 to TRBJ2-3; perhaps TRBD2 as D (6 bases). The CDR3 has 14 amino acids. Trimming cost V 7 bases and J 5 bases, with 16 bases left between them. CDR3: CASTPQHGGDTQYF. CDR3 in DNA: TGTGCCAGCACCCCTCAGCACGGGGGAGATACGCAGTATTTT.

The J gene is TRBJ2-7, the V gene TRBV25-1; 7 bases are a match to TRBD1. Germline V gene sequence: CDR1 MGHDK, CDR2 SYGVNS. CDR3 length equals 12 residues. Trimming cost V 8 bases and J 2 bases; bases outside gene matches: 3. The CDR3 is CASRQGAYEQYF. Written as DNA, the CDR3 is TGTGCCAGCCGCCAGGGGGCCTACGAGCAGTACTTC.

In this sample, this clonotype turned up many times. The chain has TRBV3-1 and TRBJ1-2; D might be TRBD1 (5 bases). Germline CDR1 and CDR2: LGHDT and YNNKEL (reference sequence). This CDR3 is built from 18 residues. The V end was cut by 1 base, the J end by 1 base, with 19 bases between. In DNA form, the CDR3 reads TGTGCCAGCAGCCAAGCGGGCAGGGCCTTCTCGGTTAACTATGGCTACACCTTC. As protein: CASSQAGRAFSVNYGYTF.

V gene TRBV11-2 combines with J gene TRBJ1-1; D is uncertain. Trimming took 1 base from V and 3 from J, leaving 6 bases between them. CDR1 is SGHAT and CDR2 is FQNNGV in the germline V gene. CDR3 length equals 13 residues. The DNA of the CDR3 is TGTGCCAGCAGCTTAGCGGTTTACACTGAAGCTTTCTTT. Translation: CASSLAVYTEAFF.

Ten or more counts support this clonotype. V is TRBV15 and J is TRBJ1-2; D ambiguous. The CDR3 totals 15 residues. Germline V gene sequence: CDR1 LNHNV, CDR2 YYDKDF (reference sequence). V was pared by 1 base and J by 4 bases, with 13 bases between. Here the CDR3 reads CATSRVPGVSYGYTF. In DNA, the CDR3 is TGTGCCACCAGCAGAGTACCCGGGGTATCCTATGGCTACACCTTC. Drawing the rest from reference TRBV15 and TRBJ1-2, the complete variable domain is DAMVIQNPRYQVTQFGKPVTLSCSQTLNHNVMYWYQQKSSQAPKLLFHYYDKDFNNEADTPDNFQSRRPNTSFCFLDIRSPGLGDTAMYLCATSRVPGVSYGYTFGSGTRLTVV.

Many counts were recorded for this clonotype. The CDR3 DNA sequence: TGTGCCAGCAGCTTAACAGGGGGCGATGAAAAACTGTTTTTT. Encoded protein: CASSLTGGDEKLFF. The chain employs TRBV11-2 and TRBJ1-4, with 9 bases aligning to TRBD1. The CDR3 runs to 14 residues. V lost 2 bases, J lost 6 bases, and 1 base stayed unmatched. The germline V gene has CDR1 SGHAT and CDR2 FQNNGV.